The 14 T cell receptor beta chains given below trace back to one sample, sequenced in a study. TCRdb reprocessed the 5' RACE reads via MiXCR and lists one record per CDR3 protein. The sample has about 40,000 distinct CDR3 sequences; about 19% are singletons. Input material: naive CD4+ T cells sorted from a lymph node. Stated subset: naive CD4+ T cells, CD4+CD45RA+CD25-. The receptors here all came from a female donor with breast cancer.

This clonotype was counted a single time. The chain carries TRBV29-1 and TRBJ1-1; D is unresolved. The CDR3 runs 13 residues. Trimming took 5 bases from V and 4 from J, leaving 14 bases between them. Looked up from germline, CDR1 is SQVTM and CDR2 is ANQGSEA. The CDR3 nucleotides read TGCAGCGTTCGAGACGTCCTGAGCACTGAAGCTTTCTTT. Amino acids: CSVRDVLSTEAFF.

There are a few counts of this clonotype. This chain joins TRBV4-1 and TRBJ2-3; D is ambiguous. This CDR3 contains 12 residues. Germline loops: CDR1 MGHRA, CDR2 YSYEKL. Trimming left V 4 bases short and J 6 bases short, with 8 bases between. The CDR3 spells CASSPTQDTQYF. CDR3 nucleotides: TGCGCCAGCAGCCCCACACAGGATACGCAGTATTTT.

This clonotype was found many times. J is TRBJ1-2 and V is TRBV5-1; D uncertain. The CDR3 length is 12 residues. The germline gives CDR1 SGHRS, CDR2 YFSETQ. Trimming pared 5 bases from V and 8 bases from J, leaving 13 bases between. The CDR3 DNA reads as TGCGCCAGCAGTAAGGATCGTCAGGGCTACACCTTC. Translating gives CASSKDRQGYTF.

This clonotype showed up many times. V is TRBV12-3 or TRBV12-4 and J is TRBJ1-4; 9 nucleotides align to TRBD1. The CDR3 contains 16 residues. Trimming at V came to 6 bases and at J to 10 bases, leaving 15 bases not matched to a gene. CDR3 loop: CASRANRGRGVGKLFF. The CDR3 DNA follows: TGTGCCAGCAGGGCGAACAGGGGGCGCGGTGTTGGAAAACTGTTTTTT.

The V call is TRBV20-1, the J call TRBJ2-7; TRBD2 matches at 11 bases. The CDR3 loop spans 15 amino acids. Trimming at V came to 0 bases and at J to 3 bases, leaving 4 bases not matched to a gene. The germline CDR1 and CDR2 sequences are DFQATT and SNEGSKA (reference sequence). In DNA, the CDR3 is TGCAGTGCTAGAGATCCTGGACTAGCGGGCTACGAGCAGTACTTC. This gives the protein CSARDPGLAGYEQYF.

In the case of this clonotype: Mismatch with germline at one junction end may stem from a read error. The CDR3 DNA reads as TGTGCCAGCAGCACAGGACAGGAGTACAATGAGCAGTCCTTC. Amino acids: CASSTGQEYNEQSF. The J gene is TRBJ2-1, the V gene TRBV7-2; 7 bases match TRBD1. Per the germline V gene, CDR1 is SGHTA and CDR2 is FQGNSA. This CDR3 is built from 14 residues.

This clonotype was seen a handful of times. The chain joins TRBV4-3 to TRBJ2-2, with unresolved D. V dropped 0 bases and J dropped 4 bases, with 9 bases sitting between them. The CDR3 runs to 15 residues. Germline values: CDR1 LGHNA, CDR2 YSLEER. Written as DNA, the CDR3 is TGCGCCAGCAGCCAAGAATATGCAGGCACCGGGGAGCTGTTTTTT. Amino acid sequence: CASSQEYAGTGELFF.

This rearrangement joins TRBV4-2 to TRBJ2-1; TRBD2 agrees at 7 bases. Germline loops: CDR1 LGHNA, CDR2 YNFKEQ. V lost 4 bases, J lost 5 bases, and 5 bases stayed unmatched. The CDR3 sequence is 14 residues long. In DNA, the CDR3 is TGTGCCAGCAGCCGGGCTAGCGGCAACAATGAGCAGTTCTTC. It encodes CASSRASGNNEQFF.

Comments on this clonotype: A much larger clone lies one base from this, so it may be a read error. CDR3 amino acids: CSVERGGGAEAFF. DNA for the CDR3: TGCAGCGTTGAAAGGGGGGGGGGCGCTGAAGCTTTCTTT. This chain links TRBV29-1 with TRBJ1-1; tentative D call: TRBD1 (6 bases). CDR1 and CDR2 (germline): SQVTM, ANQGSEA. This CDR3 has 13 amino acids. V shed 2 bases and J shed 6 bases, with 13 bases lying between them.

This clonotype was seen ten or more times. The chain uses TRBV6-2 or TRBV6-3 and TRBJ2-7; the D gene is possibly TRBD2 (6 bases). This CDR3 comprises 17 residues. The V gene's germline CDR1 is MNHEY and CDR2 SVGEGT. Trimming removed 3 bases at V and 0 bases at J, with 18 bases between. In DNA, the CDR3 is TGTGCCAGCAGTTATTACCCAAGCGGGCGAAGCTCCTACGAGCAGTACTTC. This gives the protein CASSYYPSGRSSYEQYF.

This clonotype was seen at least ten times. This sequence joins TRBV5-1 and TRBJ2-3; 9 nucleotides align to TRBD2. In germline, CDR1 is SGHRS, CDR2 YFSETQ. With 0 bases clipped from V and 4 bases from J, the junction kept 6 bases outside the gene matches. The CDR3 extends over 16 amino acids. CDR3 coding DNA: TGCGCCAGCAGCTTGGCCATGGCGGGGGGGGCAGATACGCAGTATTTT. Protein sequence: CASSLAMAGGADTQYF.

For this clonotype: This could be a read error, since a much larger clone is one nucleotide away. The V call is TRBV7-9, the J call TRBJ1-2; 11 bases align to TRBD1. CDR1 and CDR2 from the germline V gene are SEHNR and FQNEAQ (reference sequence). This CDR3 has 14 residues. The CDR3 DNA reads as TGTGCCAGCAGCGAGGACAGGGGGCGAGCTGGCTACGCCTTC. Its translation: CASSEDRGRAGYAF.

In regard to this clonotype: One base away lies a much larger clone, so this may be a sequencing read error. The V and J genes are TRBV6-1 and TRBJ1-1; D may be TRBD1 (5 bases). This CDR3 spans 11 amino acids. Germline loops: CDR1 MNHNS, CDR2 SASEGT. The CDR3: CASGEGTEASF. The CDR3 DNA is TGTGCCAGCGGGGAAGGGACTGAAGCTTCCTTT.

Ten or more counts support this clonotype. The V and J genes are TRBV7-3 and TRBJ2-3; 10 bases line up with TRBD2. Trimming took 5 bases from V and 6 from J; bases not matched to a gene: 11. Germline CDR1 SGHTA, CDR2 FQGTGA. The CDR3 loop spans 16 amino acids. As DNA, the CDR3 is TGTGCCAGCAGCCTGGGACTAGCGCCCGAAAGGGATACGCAGTATTTT. Its protein is CASSLGLAPERDTQYF.